This passage covers 10 T cell receptor beta chains from one sample sequenced in a study of tissue T cells after allogeneic stem cell transplantation. TCRdb's table, derived via immunoSEQ multiplex PCR, lists solely in-frame clones and lacks some. The sample lists approximately 12,000 clones, 70% to 80% occurring once. Sample: tissue from the right colon, taken at autopsy. These receptors all stem from a woman aged 18 to 55 with breast cancer.

The gene calls are TRBV6-2 or TRBV6-3 and TRBJ2-7; D not certain. Germline V gene data show CDR1 as MNHEY and CDR2 as SVGEGT. The CDR3 spans 15 residues. Between the trimmed V and J ends, which lost 2 bases and 0 bases, there was a span of 11 bases. The CDR3 sequence: CASSYGSIGSYEQYF. The CDR3 nucleotides are TGTGCCAGCAGTTACGGGTCTATCGGCTCCTACGAGCAGTACTTC.

The chain joins TRBV7-8 to TRBJ1-1; D is undetermined. This CDR3 contains 15 residues. The germline V gene encodes CDR1 SGHVS and CDR2 FQNEAQ. Between the trimmed V and J ends, which lost 5 bases and 1 base, there was a span of 14 bases. The CDR3 DNA sequence: TGTGCCAGCAGCCCAAGAGTTGGAGAGAACACTGAAGCTTTCTTT. Residues: CASSPRVGENTEAFF.

This chain uses TRBV7-9 with TRBJ1-4; TRBD1 might be the D (5 bases). CDR3 length: 17 amino acids. Germline values: CDR1 SEHNR, CDR2 FQNEAQ (reference sequence). Trimming left V 3 bases short and J 1 base short, with 15 bases between. DNA of the CDR3: TGTGCCAGCAGCTTGGGGGACTTCGGGAGAACTAATGAAAAACTGTTTTTT. Amino acid sequence: CASSLGDFGRTNEKLFF. Complete variable domain (other parts from reference TRBV7-9 and TRBJ1-4): DTGVSQNPRHKITKRGQNVTFRCDPISEHNRLYWYRQTLGQGPEFLTYFQNEAQLEKSRLLSDRFSAERPKGSFSTLEIQRTEQGDSAMYLCASSLGDFGRTNEKLFFGSGTQLSVL.

This clone is medium-sized by share. This chain connects TRBV6-2 or TRBV6-3 to TRBJ2-2; possible D gene TRBD2, 6 bases. CDR1 and CDR2 (germline): MNHEY, SVGEGT. The CDR3 loop spans 16 amino acids. V dropped 5 bases and J dropped 4 bases, with 17 bases sitting between them. For the CDR3, the DNA is TGTGCCAGCAGTGAGACTGCGGGACGCGTCACCGGGGAGCTGTTTTTT. Translated, it gives CASSETAGRVTGELFF.

This clone was observed a few times. CDR3 sequence: CASSYRGRDSPLHF. CDR3 nucleotide sequence: TGTGCCAGCAGTTACAGGGGGCGGGATTCACCCCTCCACTTT. The chain couples TRBV6-5 to TRBJ1-6, with 7 positions matching TRBD1. Germline trimming cut 2 bases from V and 8 bases from J; bases unmatched to any gene: 3. CDR1 is MNHEY and CDR2 is SVGAGI in the germline V gene. The CDR3 length is 14 residues.

The chain couples TRBV28 to TRBJ2-7, with 9 bases that match TRBD1. V shed 4 bases and J 3 bases; nucleotides not matched to a gene: 4. Germline values: CDR1 MDHEN, CDR2 SYDVKM. The CDR3 is made up of 14 amino acids. Here the CDR3 DNA reads TGTGCCAGCAGTTCCCCGGGACAGGGCTACGAGCAGTACTTC. Translated: CASSSPGQGYEQYF.

V usage is TRBV7-9 and J usage is TRBJ2-3, with D possibly being TRBD2 (7 bases). V lost 3 bases to trimming and J lost 4 bases, with 20 bases between them. Germline V gene lookup returns CDR1 SEHNR and CDR2 FQNEAQ (reference sequence). The CDR3 sequence is 17 residues long. The CDR3 sequence: CASSFIRGTGGPDTQYF. CDR3 DNA: TGTGCCAGCAGCTTTATACGGGGGACGGGGGGCCCAGATACGCAGTATTTT.

The table lists this clone with a few counts. The chain combines TRBV4-3 with TRBJ2-5; 13 bases agree with TRBD2. The CDR3 is 16 amino acids. Germline CDR1 LGHNA, CDR2 YSLEER. With V trimmed by 4 bases and J by 0 bases, 2 bases remained unmatched. The CDR3 DNA sequence: TGCGCCAGCAGCCGAGGACTAGCGGGGGACCAAGAGACCCAGTACTTC. This gives the protein CASSRGLAGDQETQYF.

The rearrangement links TRBV7-8 to TRBJ2-1, with a weak D call TRBD2 (6 bases). The germline V gene encodes CDR1 SGHVS and CDR2 FQNEAQ. Trimming stripped 6 bases from V and 2 bases from J, with 14 bases between. CDR3 length: 15 residues. The CDR3 bases are TGTGCCAGCAGACTTGGGGCGGGAACCTACAATGAGCAGTTCTTC. Protein product: CASRLGAGTYNEQFF.

The V gene is TRBV7-9, the J gene TRBJ2-3; D tentatively fits TRBD1 or TRBD2 (6 bases each). V was pared by 1 base and J by 8 bases, with 7 bases between. The CDR3 spans 12 residues. Germline values: CDR1 SEHNR, CDR2 FQNEAQ (reference sequence). The CDR3 loop is CASSLEGGTQYF. CDR3 nucleotides: TGTGCCAGCAGCTTAGAGGGGGGTACGCAGTATTTT.